This TCR beta chain was captured by sequencing in a study of CXCR3-negative and CXCR3-positive naive CD8 T cells. About the study: Collectively, the libraries yielded around 140 million TRB reads in total, at about 1.5 +/- 0.3 million per library.

Study-wide results and limits: In both naive subsets diversity was comparably high, whereas memory CD8+ cells showed much lower diversity. For the naive subsets, surface CD5 was similar, and TCR strength was inferred from TRB CDR3 properties. The study found that naive CXCR3-negative and CXCR3-positive cells shared TRBV-TRBJ usage, while memory cells differed.

The CDR3 length is 14 residues. Turning to this clonotype: The target antigen is unknown.

TRB cDNA was prepared as libraries by UMI-labeled 5' RACE. TCRdb processed the 5' RACE reads again and assigns one entry to each CDR3 protein, with no DNA. This sample's table has some 38,000 distinct CDR3 sequences. Sequencing was done on a sample of memory CD8+ T cells from blood. The chain carries TRBV12-3 or TRBV12-4 and TRBJ2-5; lacking DNA, the TRBD2 call made by TCRdb goes unchecked. The TCR sequence derives from a human donor in good health. Some clones in this sample may be carry-over from other donors' samples. CDR3 loop: CATSTSGIQETQYF.